This TCR beta chain was documented in a study of T cell responses to AZD1222 COVID-19 vaccine. Study-wide results and limits: Baseline serostatus was positive in only a handful of AZD1222 recipients. The sample set comprised mostly white British donors with more females, and clonal diversity was possibly underestimated.

Comment on this clone: Antigen unknown.

This CDR3 spans 13 amino acids. Germline CDR1 and CDR2: MNHEY and SVGAGI. With 6 bases removed from V and 12 bases from J, the gap between germline ends came to 20 bases. TCRdb's copy holds only in-frame clones and misses some; the assay was immunoSEQ multiplex PCR. The repertoire holds some 95,000 clones, with over 85% as singletons. Sequencing used peripheral blood, obtained on day 0 of MenACWY control vaccination. This chain joins TRBV6-5 and TRBJ1-2; D gene unclear. The sequence came from an adult in good health. The CDR3 loop is CASSSNFRQPHTF. The CDR3 nucleotides read TGTGCCAGCAGCAGCAACTTCAGGCAGCCCCACACCTTC.